The 18 T cell receptor beta chains in this list originate from one sample, sequenced in a study of Ad26.COV2.S vaccination and SARS-CoV-2 variants. Clones were sequenced by immunoSEQ multiplex PCR, and TCRdb holds only the in-frame ones, with some missing. The table shows approximately 500,000 clones, with around 90% occurring only once. Noted treatment: around 19 received Ad26.COV2.S at low or high dose, single or two shots; a few received placebo; per-sample allocation not given. Specimen acquisition occurred on day 63 following the initial vaccine or placebo injection. This material consisted of peripheral blood, taken in a trial of Ad26.COV2.S vaccine versus placebo. All receptors derive from a person between 18 and 65 years old who received the Ad26.COV2.S COVID-19 vaccine or a placebo.

This chain joins TRBV27 and TRBJ1-4; tentative D call: TRBD1 (5 bases). V shed 5 bases and J shed 5 bases, with 15 bases lying between them. Germline V gene sequence: CDR1 MNHEY, CDR2 SMNVEV (reference sequence). The CDR3 runs 15 residues. In DNA form, the CDR3 reads TGTGCCAGCAGTCCCTATTTGGGGGGAAATGAAAAACTGTTTTTT. It yields the protein CASSPYLGGNEKLFF.

The rearrangement joins TRBV7-9 to TRBJ2-1, with a tentative D call TRBD2 (6 bases). Trimming removed 4 bases from V and 10 bases from J, with 8 bases in between. The CDR3 length is 11 residues. Germline CDR1 SEHNR, CDR2 FQNEAQ (reference sequence). The CDR3 DNA is TGTGCCAGCAGCTGGAGGGAGGAGCAGTTCTTC. Translating it yields CASSWREEQFF. Looking up the rest from reference TRBV7-9 and TRBJ2-1 gives the full variable domain: DTGVSQNPRHKITKRGQNVTFRCDPISEHNRLYWYRQTLGQGPEFLTYFQNEAQLEKSRLLSDRFSAERPKGSFSTLEIQRTEQGDSAMYLCASSWREEQFFGPGTRLTVL.

V usage is TRBV28 and J usage is TRBJ2-7, with D tentatively TRBD1 or TRBD2 (6 bases each). This CDR3 has 15 residues. Deletions cut 4 bases from V and 0 bases from J, with 13 bases between. CDR1 is MDHEN and CDR2 is SYDVKM in the germline V gene. In nucleotides, the CDR3 is TGTGCCAGCAGTTGGGCACAGGGACTCTCCTACGAGCAGTACTTC. Translating it yields CASSWAQGLSYEQYF. The entire variable domain, with the rest obtained from reference TRBV28 and TRBJ2-7, is as follows: DVKVTQSSRYLVKRTGEKVFLECVQDMDHENMFWYRQDPGLGLRLIYFSYDVKMKEKGDIPEGYSVSREKKERFSLILESASTNQTSMYLCASSWAQGLSYEQYFGPGTRLTVT.

The chain uses TRBV5-1 and TRBJ1-1; a weak D match, TRBD1 (5 bases). CDR3 length equals 14 residues. The V and J ends lost 0 bases and 4 bases respectively, with 10 bases between them. CDR1 is SGHRS, CDR2 YFSETQ, per germline. CDR3 sequence reads: CASSLGPGRTEAFF. CDR3 coding DNA: TGCGCCAGCAGCTTGGGACCGGGACGCACTGAAGCTTTCTTT. The full variable domain, in which reference TRBV5-1 and TRBJ1-1 provide the parts outside the CDR3, is KAGVTQTPRYLIKTRGQQVTLSCSPISGHRSVSWYQQTPGQGLQFLFEYFSETQRNKGNFPGRFSGRQFSNSRSEMNVSTLELGDSALYLCASSLGPGRTEAFFGQGTRLTVV.

The chain carries TRBV7-8 and TRBJ2-7, with 7 bases lining up with TRBD2. The CDR3 loop spans 16 amino acids. Germline V lookup: CDR1 SGHVS, CDR2 FQNEAQ. The V segment lost 7 bases and the J segment 1 base; nucleotides outside the gene matches: 13. In DNA, the CDR3 is TGTGCCAGCAACACTTTCCGACTAGCAGGTTCCTACGAGCAGTACTTC. Translated: CASNTFRLAGSYEQYF.

This rearrangement joins TRBV19 to TRBJ2-6; no definite D call. This CDR3 has 14 residues. V lost 5 bases, J lost 4 bases, and 9 bases lay in between. Germline assignment: CDR1 LNHDA and CDR2 SQIVND (reference sequence). The CDR3 DNA follows: TGTGCCAGTAGTTCCCAGGCCGGGGCCAACGTCCTGACTTTC. Protein product: CASSSQAGANVLTF. Variable domain in full (rest from reference TRBV19 and TRBJ2-6): DGGITQSPKYLFRKEGQNVTLSCEQNLNHDAMYWYRQDPGQGLRLIYYSQIVNDFQKGDIAEGYSVSREKKESFPLTVTSAQKNPTAFYLCASSSQAGANVLTFGAGSRLTVL.

This sequence joins TRBV28 and TRBJ2-1, with TRBD2 matching 9 bases. The length of the CDR3 is 20 residues. Germline CDR1 MDHEN, CDR2 SYDVKM. With 2 bases clipped from V and 0 bases from J, the junction kept 14 bases outside the gene matches. CDR3 nucleotide sequence: TGTGCCAGCAGTTTACCCCCCCCTAGCGGGAATCCTAGCTCCTACAATGAGCAGTTCTTC. Translated: CASSLPPPSGNPSSYNEQFF.

This clone was seen only a few times. This chain uses TRBV28 with TRBJ2-7, with D possibly being TRBD1 (5 bases). The germline V gene has CDR1 MDHEN and CDR2 SYDVKM. V was shortened by 10 bases and J by 2 bases, with 15 bases between the two germline ends. The CDR3 covers 13 residues. CDR3 amino acids: CATRQPDTYEQYF. The CDR3 region has the DNA TGTGCCACCAGACAGCCGGACACCTACGAGCAGTACTTC.

This chain joins TRBV5-4 and TRBJ1-2; weak D call: TRBD1 (5 bases). Deletions cut 7 bases from V and 2 bases from J, with 9 bases between. The CDR3 has 12 residues. From germline, CDR1 is SGHNT and CDR2 YYREEE (reference sequence). CDR3 residues: CASQGGNYGYTF. CDR3 in DNA: TGTGCCAGCCAGGGAGGGAACTATGGCTACACCTTC. Filled out from reference TRBV5-4 and TRBJ1-2, the complete variable domain reads ETGVTQSPTHLIKTRGQQVTLRCSSQSGHNTVSWYQQALGQGPQFIFQYYREEENGRGNFPPRFSGLQFPNYSSELNVNALELDDSALYLCASQGGNYGYTFGSGTRLTVV.

This chain connects TRBV6-6 to TRBJ2-3, with D hard to call. The CDR3 has 11 amino acids. V was pared by 6 bases and J by 9 bases, with 10 bases between. Germline-derived CDR1 and CDR2 are MNHNY and SVGAGI (reference sequence). The CDR3 nucleotides read TGTGCCAGCAGGAACTTAGACACGCAGTATTTT. Residues: CASRNLDTQYF.

The rearrangement joins TRBV2 to TRBJ1-5; D is possibly TRBD1 (6 bases). Germline V gives CDR1 SNHLY, CDR2 FYNNEI. V lost 4 bases and J 6 bases, leaving 13 bases between the germline ends. The CDR3 runs to 14 residues. CDR3 nucleotide sequence: TGTGCCAGCAGTGTGGGGCAGGGGACTCAGCCCCAGCATTTT. Translating it yields CASSVGQGTQPQHF.

This clone was observed once. The V call is TRBV27, the J call TRBJ2-1; D is ambiguous. Per the germline V gene, CDR1 is MNHEY and CDR2 is SMNVEV (reference sequence). This CDR3 is built from 15 residues. V was trimmed by 0 bases and J by 7 bases, leaving 13 bases between them. The CDR3 reads CASSLSNPSVNEQFF. The CDR3 DNA is TGTGCCAGCAGTTTATCGAATCCCTCAGTAAATGAGCAGTTCTTC.

The rearrangement joins TRBV4-2 to TRBJ1-5; 8 bases agree with TRBD1. Germline loops: CDR1 LGHNA, CDR2 YNFKEQ. This CDR3 has 15 amino acids. V gave up 2 bases and J gave up 4 bases; unmatched junction bases: 4. CDR3 sequence reads: CASSQSQGGNQPQHF. The CDR3 DNA is TGTGCCAGCAGCCAATCACAGGGGGGGAATCAGCCCCAGCATTTT.

This chain links TRBV27 with TRBJ1-1; 7 bases line up with TRBD1. In germline, CDR1 is MNHEY, CDR2 SMNVEV (reference sequence). Unmatched junction bases numbered 6, after V lost 6 bases and J lost 2 bases. CDR3 length: 14 amino acids. The CDR3 loop reads CASSRDRANTEAFF. The CDR3 bases are TGTGCCAGCAGCCGAGACAGGGCCAACACTGAAGCTTTCTTT.

This clone was picked up one time. The chain links TRBV29-1 to TRBJ1-1, with D perhaps matching TRBD1 (6 bases). V lost 7 bases and J lost 8, with 17 bases in between. The CDR3 consists of 12 residues. Germline loops: CDR1 SQVTM, CDR2 ANQGSEA. CDR3 residues: CSARTGFREAFF. The CDR3 DNA reads TGCAGCGCCCGAACAGGGTTCCGCGAAGCTTTCTTT.

This clone was picked up one time. The V and J genes are TRBV6-2 or TRBV6-3 and TRBJ2-1; D is unclear. Trimming left V 0 bases short and J 8 bases short, with 8 bases between. The CDR3 extends over 13 amino acids. The germline CDR1 and CDR2 sequences are MNHEY and SVGEGT. The DNA of the CDR3 is TGTGCCAGCAGTTACTCGGGTAGAGATGAGCAGTTCTTC. Its protein is CASSYSGRDEQFF.

The chain couples TRBV19 to TRBJ1-1; D unclear. V was clipped by 3 bases and J by 7 bases, with 6 bases between them. CDR3 length: 11 residues. Germline lookup yields CDR1 LNHDA and CDR2 SQIVND (reference sequence). CDR3 in amino acids: CASSMTFEAFF. The DNA for the CDR3 is TGTGCCAGTAGTATGACATTTGAAGCTTTCTTT.

The chain employs TRBV6-5 and TRBJ1-5; D is unclear. There are 15 residues in the CDR3. With 0 bases removed from V and 1 base from J, the gap between germline ends came to 7 bases. CDR1 is MNHEY, CDR2 SVGAGI, per germline. The CDR3 region has the DNA TGTGCCAGCAGTTACTCGGCGGACAGCAATCAGCCCCAGCATTTT. Its protein product is CASSYSADSNQPQHF.